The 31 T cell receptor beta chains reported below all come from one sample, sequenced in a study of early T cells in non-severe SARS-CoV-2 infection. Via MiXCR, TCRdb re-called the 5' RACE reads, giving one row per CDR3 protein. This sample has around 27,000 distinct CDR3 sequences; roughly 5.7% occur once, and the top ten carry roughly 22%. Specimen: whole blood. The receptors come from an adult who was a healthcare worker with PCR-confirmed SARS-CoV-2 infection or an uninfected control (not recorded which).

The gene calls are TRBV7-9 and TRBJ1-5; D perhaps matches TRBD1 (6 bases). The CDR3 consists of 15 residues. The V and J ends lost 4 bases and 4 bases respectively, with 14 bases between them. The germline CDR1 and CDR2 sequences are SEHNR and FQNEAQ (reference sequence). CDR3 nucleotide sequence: TGTGCCAGCAGCTCACAGGGATCCCCAAATCAGCCCCAGCATTTT. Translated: CASSSQGSPNQPQHF.

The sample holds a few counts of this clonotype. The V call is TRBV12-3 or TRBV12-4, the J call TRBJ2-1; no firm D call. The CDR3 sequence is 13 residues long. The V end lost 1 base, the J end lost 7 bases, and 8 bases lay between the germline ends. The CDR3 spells CASSLDWGNEQFF. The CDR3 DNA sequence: TGTGCCAGCAGTTTAGACTGGGGTAATGAGCAGTTCTTC.

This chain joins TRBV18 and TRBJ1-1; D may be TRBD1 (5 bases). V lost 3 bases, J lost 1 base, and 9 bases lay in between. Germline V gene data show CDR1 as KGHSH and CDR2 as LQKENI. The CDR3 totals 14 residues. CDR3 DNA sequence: TGTGCCAGCTCACCCCAGGGTGGGAACACTGAAGCTTTCTTT. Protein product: CASSPQGGNTEAFF.

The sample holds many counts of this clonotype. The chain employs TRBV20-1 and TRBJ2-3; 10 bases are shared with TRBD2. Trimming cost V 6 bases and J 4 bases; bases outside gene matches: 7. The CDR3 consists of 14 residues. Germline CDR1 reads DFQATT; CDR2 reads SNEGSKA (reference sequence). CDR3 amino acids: CSAQLAGGSDTQYF. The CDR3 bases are TGCAGTGCCCAATTAGCGGGAGGCTCAGATACGCAGTATTTT.

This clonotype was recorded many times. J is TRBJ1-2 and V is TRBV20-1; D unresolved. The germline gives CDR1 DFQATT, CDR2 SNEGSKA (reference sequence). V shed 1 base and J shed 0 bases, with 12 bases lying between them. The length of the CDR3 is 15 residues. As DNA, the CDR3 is TGCAGTGCTAGAGCTCTCGGACGGACTAACTATGGCTACACCTTC. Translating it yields CSARALGRTNYGYTF.

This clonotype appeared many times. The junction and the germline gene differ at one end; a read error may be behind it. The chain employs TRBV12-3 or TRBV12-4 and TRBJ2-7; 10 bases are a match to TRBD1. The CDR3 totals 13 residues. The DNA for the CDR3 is TGTGCCAGCAGCCTCCGGGACAGGGGCCCTCCTGCCTTC. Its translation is CASSLRDRGPPAF.

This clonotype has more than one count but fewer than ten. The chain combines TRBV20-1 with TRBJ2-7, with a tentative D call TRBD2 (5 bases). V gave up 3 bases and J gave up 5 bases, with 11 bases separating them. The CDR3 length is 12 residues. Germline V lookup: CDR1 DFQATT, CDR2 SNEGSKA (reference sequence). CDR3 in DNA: TGCAGTGCTAGCCGCGCCGGGGACGAGCAGTACTTC. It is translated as CSASRAGDEQYF.

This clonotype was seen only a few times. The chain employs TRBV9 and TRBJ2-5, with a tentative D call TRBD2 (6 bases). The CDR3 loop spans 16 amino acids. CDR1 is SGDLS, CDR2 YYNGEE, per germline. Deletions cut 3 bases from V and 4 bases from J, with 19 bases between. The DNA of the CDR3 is TGTGCCAGCAGCGCCGGGACTGGCCAAGGGAGAGAGACCCAGTACTTC. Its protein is CASSAGTGQGRETQYF.

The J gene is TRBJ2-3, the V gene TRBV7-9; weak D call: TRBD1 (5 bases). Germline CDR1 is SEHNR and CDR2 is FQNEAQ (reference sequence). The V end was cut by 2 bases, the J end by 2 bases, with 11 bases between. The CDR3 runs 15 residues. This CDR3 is CASSLISRATDTQYF. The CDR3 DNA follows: TGTGCCAGCAGCTTAATTAGCAGGGCCACAGATACGCAGTATTTT.

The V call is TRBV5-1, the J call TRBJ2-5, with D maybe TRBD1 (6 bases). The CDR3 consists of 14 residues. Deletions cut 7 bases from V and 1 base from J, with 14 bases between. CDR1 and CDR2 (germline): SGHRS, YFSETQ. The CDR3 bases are TGCGCCAGCCGGTTGGGGGCGGTCCAAGAGACCCAGTACTTC. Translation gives CASRLGAVQETQYF.

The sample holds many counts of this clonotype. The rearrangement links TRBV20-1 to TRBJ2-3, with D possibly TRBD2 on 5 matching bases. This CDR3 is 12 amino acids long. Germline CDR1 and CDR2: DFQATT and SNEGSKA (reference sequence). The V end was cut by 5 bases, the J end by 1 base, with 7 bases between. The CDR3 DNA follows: TGCAGTGCTCCGAGGGGCACAGATACGCAGTATTTT. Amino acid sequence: CSAPRGTDTQYF.

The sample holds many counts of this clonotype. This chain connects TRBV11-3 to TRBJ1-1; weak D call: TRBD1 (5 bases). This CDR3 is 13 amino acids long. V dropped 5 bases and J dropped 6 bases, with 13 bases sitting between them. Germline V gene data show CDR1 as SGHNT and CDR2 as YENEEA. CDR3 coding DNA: TGTGCCAGCAGCACAAGGGGCGAGGCTGAAGCTTTCTTT. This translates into CASSTRGEAEAFF. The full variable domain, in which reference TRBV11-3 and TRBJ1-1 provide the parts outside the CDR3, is EAGVVQSPRYKIIEKKQPVAFWCNPISGHNTLYWYLQNLGQGPELLIRYENEEAVDDSQLPKDRFSAERLKGVDSTLKIQPAELGDSAVYLCASSTRGEAEAFFGQGTRLTVV.

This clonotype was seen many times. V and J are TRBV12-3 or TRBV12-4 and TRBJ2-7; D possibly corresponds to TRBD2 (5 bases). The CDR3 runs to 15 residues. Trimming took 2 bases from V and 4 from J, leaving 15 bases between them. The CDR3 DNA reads TGTGCCAGCAGTTTAAGGGCGGGTCTGGGGTACGAGCAGTACTTC. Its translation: CASSLRAGLGYEQYF.

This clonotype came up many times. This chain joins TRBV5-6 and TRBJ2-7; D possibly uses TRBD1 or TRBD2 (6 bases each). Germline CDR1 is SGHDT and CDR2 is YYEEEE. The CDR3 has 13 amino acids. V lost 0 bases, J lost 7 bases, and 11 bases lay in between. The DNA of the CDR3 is TGTGCCAGCAGCTTGGAAGGGGGAGGAGAGCAGTACTTC. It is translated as CASSLEGGGEQYF.

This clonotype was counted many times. The CDR3, as DNA: TGTGCCAGCAGCTTTACGGGTAGCGGGGTCCAAGAGACCCAGTACTTC. This encodes CASSFTGSGVQETQYF. This chain uses TRBV11-2 with TRBJ2-5, with TRBD2 matching over 8 bases. Germline loops: CDR1 SGHAT, CDR2 FQNNGV. The V gene end was trimmed by 3 bases and the J gene end by 1 base; junction bases not matched to a gene: 7. The CDR3 covers 16 residues.

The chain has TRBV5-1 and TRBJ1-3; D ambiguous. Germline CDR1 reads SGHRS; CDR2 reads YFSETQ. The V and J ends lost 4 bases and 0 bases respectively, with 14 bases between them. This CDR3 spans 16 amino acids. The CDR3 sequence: CASSPWTTGSGNTIYF. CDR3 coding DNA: TGCGCCAGCAGCCCTTGGACCACCGGCTCTGGAAACACCATATATTTT.

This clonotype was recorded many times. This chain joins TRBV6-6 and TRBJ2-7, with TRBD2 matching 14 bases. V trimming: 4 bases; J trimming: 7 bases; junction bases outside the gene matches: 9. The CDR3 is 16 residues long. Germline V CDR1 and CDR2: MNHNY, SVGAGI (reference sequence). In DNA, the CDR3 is TGTGCCAGCAGTTTGGCTCAGGGACTAGCGGGAGTTGAGCAGTACTTC. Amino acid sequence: CASSLAQGLAGVEQYF.

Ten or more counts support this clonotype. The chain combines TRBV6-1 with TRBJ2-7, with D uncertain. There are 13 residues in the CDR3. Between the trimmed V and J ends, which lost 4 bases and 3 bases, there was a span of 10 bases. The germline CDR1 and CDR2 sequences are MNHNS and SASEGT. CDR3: CASSGQSGYEQYF. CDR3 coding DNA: TGTGCCAGCAGTGGACAATCCGGCTACGAGCAGTACTTC.

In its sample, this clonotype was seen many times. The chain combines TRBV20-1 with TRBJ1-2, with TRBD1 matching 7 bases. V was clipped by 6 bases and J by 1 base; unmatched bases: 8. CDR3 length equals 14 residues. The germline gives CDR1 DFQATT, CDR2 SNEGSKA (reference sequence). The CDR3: CSARGSGGNYGYTF. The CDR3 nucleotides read TGCAGTGCCCGAGGGTCAGGGGGTAACTATGGCTACACCTTC.

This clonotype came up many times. CDR3 in amino acids: CASTPPRTGRSYEQYF. The CDR3 bases are TGTGCCAGCACTCCCCCCAGGACAGGGAGGTCCTACGAGCAGTACTTC. The chain employs TRBV6-6 and TRBJ2-7; 8 bases align to TRBD1. The CDR3 is made up of 16 amino acids. Germline V gene sequence: CDR1 MNHNY, CDR2 SVGAGI (reference sequence). Trimming took 7 bases from V and 1 from J; bases not matched to a gene: 12.

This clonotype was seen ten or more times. DNA of the CDR3: TGTGCCTGGAGTGTAGGACTCGCCACCGCTTCGGAGCAGTTCTTC. This sequence encodes CAWSVGLATASEQFF. This chain links TRBV30 with TRBJ2-1; D might be TRBD2 (5 bases). The V end was cut by 0 bases, the J end by 10 bases, with 19 bases between. Germline assignment: CDR1 GTSNPN and CDR2 SVGIG (reference sequence). The CDR3 extends over 15 amino acids. The whole variable domain, filled in from reference TRBV30 and TRBJ2-1, reads SQTIHQWPATLVQPVGSPLSLECTVEGTSNPNLYWYRQAAGRGLQLLFYSVGIGQISSEVPQNLSASRPQDRQFILSSKKLLLSDSGFYLCAWSVGLATASEQFFGPGTRLTVL.

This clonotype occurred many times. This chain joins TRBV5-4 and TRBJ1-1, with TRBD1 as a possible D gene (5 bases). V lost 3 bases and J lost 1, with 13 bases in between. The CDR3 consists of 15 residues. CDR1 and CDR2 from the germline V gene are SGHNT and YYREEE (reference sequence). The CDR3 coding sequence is TGTGCCAGCAGCTCCTGGACGGGGGAGAACACTGAAGCTTTCTTT. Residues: CASSSWTGENTEAFF.

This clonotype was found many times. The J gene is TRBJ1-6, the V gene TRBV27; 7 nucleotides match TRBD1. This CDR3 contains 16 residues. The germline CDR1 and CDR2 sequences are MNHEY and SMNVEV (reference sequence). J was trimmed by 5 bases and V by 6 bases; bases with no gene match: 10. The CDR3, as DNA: TGTGCCAGCAGAAGGAGACAGGGCGTAGATAATTCACCCCTCCACTTT. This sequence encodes CASRRRQGVDNSPLHF.

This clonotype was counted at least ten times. CDR3 amino acids: CSVRDGRYNEQFF. In nucleotides, the CDR3 is TGCAGCGTGAGGGACGGAAGATACAATGAGCAGTTCTTC. This sequence joins TRBV29-1 and TRBJ2-1; D is tentatively TRBD1 or TRBD2 (5 bases each). V gave up 6 bases and J gave up 4 bases, with 13 bases separating them. The CDR3 is 13 amino acids. In germline, CDR1 is SQVTM, CDR2 ANQGSEA.

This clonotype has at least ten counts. CDR3 region: CSASVDLAQETQYF. CDR3 DNA sequence: TGCAGTGCTTCGGTTGATCTAGCGCAAGAGACCCAGTACTTC. This chain uses TRBV20-1 with TRBJ2-5, with D maybe TRBD2 (6 bases). The CDR3 totals 14 residues. Looked up from germline, CDR1 is DFQATT and CDR2 is SNEGSKA (reference sequence). V lost 5 bases, J lost 2 bases, and 15 bases lay in between.

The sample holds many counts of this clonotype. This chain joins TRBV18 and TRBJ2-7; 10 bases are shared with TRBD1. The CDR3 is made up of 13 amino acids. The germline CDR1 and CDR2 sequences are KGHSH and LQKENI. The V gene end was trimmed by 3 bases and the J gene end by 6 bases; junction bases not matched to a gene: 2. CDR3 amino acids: CASSPGTGAEQYF. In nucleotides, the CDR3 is TGTGCCAGCTCACCCGGGACAGGGGCCGAGCAGTACTTC.

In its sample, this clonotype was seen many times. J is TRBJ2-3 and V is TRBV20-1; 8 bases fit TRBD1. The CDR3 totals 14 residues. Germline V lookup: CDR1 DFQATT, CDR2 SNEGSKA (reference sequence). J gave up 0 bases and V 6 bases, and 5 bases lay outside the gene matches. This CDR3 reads CSAARTGSTDTQYF. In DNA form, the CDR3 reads TGCAGTGCGGCCCGGACAGGGAGCACAGATACGCAGTATTTT.

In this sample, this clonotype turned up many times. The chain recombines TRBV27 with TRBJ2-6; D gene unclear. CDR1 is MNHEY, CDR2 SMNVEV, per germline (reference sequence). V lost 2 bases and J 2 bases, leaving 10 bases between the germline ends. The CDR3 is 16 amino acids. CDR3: CASSLTFMTGANVLTF. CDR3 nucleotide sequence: TGTGCCAGCAGTTTAACCTTTATGACTGGGGCCAACGTCCTGACTTTC.

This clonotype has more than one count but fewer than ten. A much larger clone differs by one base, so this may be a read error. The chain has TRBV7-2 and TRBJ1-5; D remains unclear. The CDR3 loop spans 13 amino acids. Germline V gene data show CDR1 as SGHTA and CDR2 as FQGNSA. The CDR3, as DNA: TGTGCCAACAGCCTGTACACGAATCAGCCCCAGCATTTT. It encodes CANSLYTNQPQHF.

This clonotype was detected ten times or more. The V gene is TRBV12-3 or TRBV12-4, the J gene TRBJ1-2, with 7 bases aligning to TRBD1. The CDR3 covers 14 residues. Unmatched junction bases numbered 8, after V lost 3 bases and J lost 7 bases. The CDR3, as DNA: TGTGCCAGCAGTTTCAACAGAGGGGGCTTTGGCTACACCTTC. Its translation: CASSFNRGGFGYTF.

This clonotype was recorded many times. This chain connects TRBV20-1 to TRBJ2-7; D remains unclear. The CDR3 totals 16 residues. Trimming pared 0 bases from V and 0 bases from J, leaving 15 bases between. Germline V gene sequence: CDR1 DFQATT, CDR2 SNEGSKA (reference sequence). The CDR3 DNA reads TGCAGTGCTAGAGATACTAAGGCGTTGAGCTCCTACGAGCAGTACTTC. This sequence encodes CSARDTKALSSYEQYF.